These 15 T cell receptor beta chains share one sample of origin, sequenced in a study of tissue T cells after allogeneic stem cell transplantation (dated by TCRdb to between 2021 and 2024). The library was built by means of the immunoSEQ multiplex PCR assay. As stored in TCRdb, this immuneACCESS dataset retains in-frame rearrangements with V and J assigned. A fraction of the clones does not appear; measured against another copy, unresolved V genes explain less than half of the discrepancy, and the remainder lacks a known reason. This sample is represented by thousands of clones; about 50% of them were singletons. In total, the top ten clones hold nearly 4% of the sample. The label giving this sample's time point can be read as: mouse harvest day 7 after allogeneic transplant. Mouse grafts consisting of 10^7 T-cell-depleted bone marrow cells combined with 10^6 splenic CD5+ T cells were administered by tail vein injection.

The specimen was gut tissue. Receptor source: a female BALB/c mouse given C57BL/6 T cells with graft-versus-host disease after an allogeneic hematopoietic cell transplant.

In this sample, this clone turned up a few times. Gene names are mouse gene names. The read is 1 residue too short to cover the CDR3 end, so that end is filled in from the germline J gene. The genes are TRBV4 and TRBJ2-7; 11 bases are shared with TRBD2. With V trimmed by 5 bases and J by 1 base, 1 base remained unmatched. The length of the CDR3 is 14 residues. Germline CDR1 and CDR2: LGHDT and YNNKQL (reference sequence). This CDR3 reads CASSRDWGSYEQYF. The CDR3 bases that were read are TGTGCCAGCAGCCGGGACTGGGGGTCCTATGAACAGTAC.

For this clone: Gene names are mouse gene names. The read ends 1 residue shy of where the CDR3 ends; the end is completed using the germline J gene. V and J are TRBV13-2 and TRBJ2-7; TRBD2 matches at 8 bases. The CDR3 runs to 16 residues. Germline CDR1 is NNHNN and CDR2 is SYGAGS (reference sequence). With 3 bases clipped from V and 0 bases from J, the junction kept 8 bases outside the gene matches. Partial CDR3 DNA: TGTGCCAGCGGTGGTCCACTGGGGGTGAGCTCCTATGAACAGTAC. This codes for CASGGPLGVSSYEQY. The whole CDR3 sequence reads CASGGPLGVSSYEQYF.

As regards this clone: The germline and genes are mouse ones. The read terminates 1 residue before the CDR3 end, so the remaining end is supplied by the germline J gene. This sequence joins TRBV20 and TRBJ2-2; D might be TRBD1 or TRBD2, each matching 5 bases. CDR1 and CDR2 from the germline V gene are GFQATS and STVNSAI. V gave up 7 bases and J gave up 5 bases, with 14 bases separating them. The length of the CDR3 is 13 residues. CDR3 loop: CGGPGGGTGQLYF. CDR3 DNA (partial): TGTGGTGGTCCCGGGGGAGGAACCGGGCAGCTCTAC.

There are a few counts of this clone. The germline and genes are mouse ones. The part of the CDR3 DNA that was read is TGTGCCAGCAGGAGGACAGTTTCTGGAAATACGCTCTAT. Its protein is CASRRTVSGNTLY. The full CDR3 is CASRRTVSGNTLYF. The chain joins TRBV14 to TRBJ1-3; D might be TRBD1 (6 bases). With the read ending 1 residue before the CDR3 end, the germline J gene is used to fill in that end. The CDR3 is 14 amino acids. Germline CDR1 reads SGHDT; CDR2 reads FRDEAV. Trimming took off 5 bases at V and 0 bases at J, with 9 bases between the two ends.

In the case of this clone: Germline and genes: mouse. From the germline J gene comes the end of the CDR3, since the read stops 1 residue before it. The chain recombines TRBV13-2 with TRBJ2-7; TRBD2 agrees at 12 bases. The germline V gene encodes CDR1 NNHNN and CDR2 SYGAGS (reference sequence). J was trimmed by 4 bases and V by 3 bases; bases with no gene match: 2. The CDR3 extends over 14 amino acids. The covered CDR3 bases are TGTGCCAGCGGTGGGGACTGGGGGGCGTATGAACAGTAC. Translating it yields CASGGDWGAYEQY. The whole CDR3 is CASGGDWGAYEQYF.

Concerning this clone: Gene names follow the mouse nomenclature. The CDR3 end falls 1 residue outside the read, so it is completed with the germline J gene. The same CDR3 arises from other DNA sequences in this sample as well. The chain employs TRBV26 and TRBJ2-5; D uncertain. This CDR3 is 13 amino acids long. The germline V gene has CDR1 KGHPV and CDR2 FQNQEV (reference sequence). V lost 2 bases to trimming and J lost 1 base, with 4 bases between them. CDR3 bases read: TGTGCCAGCAGTCTGGGACACCAAGACACCCAGTAC. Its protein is CASSLGHQDTQY. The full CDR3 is CASSLGHQDTQYF. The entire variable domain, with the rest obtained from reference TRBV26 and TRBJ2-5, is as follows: NSKVIQTPRYLVKGQGQKAKMRCIPEKGHPVVFWYQQNKNNEFKFLINFQNQEVLQQIDMTEKRFSAECPSNSPCSLEIQSSEAGDSALYLCASSLGHQDTQYFGPGTRLLVL.

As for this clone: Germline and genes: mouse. This chain's CDR3 is CASSLGGIQDTQYF. The part of the CDR3 DNA that was read is TGTGCCAGCAGCCTGGGGGGGATCCAAGACACCCAGTAC. The rearrangement joins TRBV3 to TRBJ2-5; 9 nucleotides line up with TRBD2. The read finishes 1 residue shy of the CDR3 end, and the germline J gene is used to complete it. The CDR3 covers 14 residues. The trim removed 5 bases at V and 2 bases at J, leaving 2 bases unmatched. Germline CDR1 SNHLY, CDR2 FYNGKV (reference sequence).

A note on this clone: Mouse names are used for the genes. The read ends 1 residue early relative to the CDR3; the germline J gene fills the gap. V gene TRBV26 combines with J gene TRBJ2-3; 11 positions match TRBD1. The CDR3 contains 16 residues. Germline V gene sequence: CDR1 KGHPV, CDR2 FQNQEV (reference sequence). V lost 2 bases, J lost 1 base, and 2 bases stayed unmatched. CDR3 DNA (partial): TGTGCCAGCAGTCTGGGACAGGGGGCGCGTGCAGAAACGCTGTAT. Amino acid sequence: CASSLGQGARAETLY. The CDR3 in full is CASSLGQGARAETLYF.

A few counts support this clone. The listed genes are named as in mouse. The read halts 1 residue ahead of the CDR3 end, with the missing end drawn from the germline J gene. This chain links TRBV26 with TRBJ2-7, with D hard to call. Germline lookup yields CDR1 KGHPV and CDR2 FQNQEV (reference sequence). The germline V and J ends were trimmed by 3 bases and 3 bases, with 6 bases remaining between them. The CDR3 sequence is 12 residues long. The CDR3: CASSLHVYEQYF. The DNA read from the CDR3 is TGTGCCAGCAGTCTCCACGTCTATGAACAGTAC.

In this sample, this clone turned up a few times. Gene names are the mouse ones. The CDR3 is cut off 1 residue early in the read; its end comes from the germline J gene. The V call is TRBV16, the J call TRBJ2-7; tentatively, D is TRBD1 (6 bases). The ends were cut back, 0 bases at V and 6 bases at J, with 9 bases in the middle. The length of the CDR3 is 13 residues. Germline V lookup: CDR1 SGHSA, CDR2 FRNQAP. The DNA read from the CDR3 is TGTGCAAGCAGCTTAGATGACAGGACTGAACAGTAC. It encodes CASSLDDRTEQY. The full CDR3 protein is CASSLDDRTEQYF.

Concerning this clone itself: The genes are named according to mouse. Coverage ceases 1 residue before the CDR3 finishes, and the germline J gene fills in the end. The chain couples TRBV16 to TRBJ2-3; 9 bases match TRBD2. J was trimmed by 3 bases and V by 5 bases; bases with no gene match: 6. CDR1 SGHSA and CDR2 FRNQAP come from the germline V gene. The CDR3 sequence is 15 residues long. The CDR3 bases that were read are TGTGCAAGCAGCGCTGGACTGGGGAGGGCAGAAACGCTGTAT. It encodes CASSAGLGRAETLY. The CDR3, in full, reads CASSAGLGRAETLYF.

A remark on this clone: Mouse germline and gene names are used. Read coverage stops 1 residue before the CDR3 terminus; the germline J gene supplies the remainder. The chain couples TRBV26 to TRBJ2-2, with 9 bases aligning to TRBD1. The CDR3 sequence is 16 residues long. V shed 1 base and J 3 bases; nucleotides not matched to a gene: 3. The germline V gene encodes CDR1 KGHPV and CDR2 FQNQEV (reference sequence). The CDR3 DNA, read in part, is TGTGCCAGCAGTCTGTGGACAGGGGTGGACACCGGGCAGCTCTAC. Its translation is CASSLWTGVDTGQLY. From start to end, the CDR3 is CASSLWTGVDTGQLYF.

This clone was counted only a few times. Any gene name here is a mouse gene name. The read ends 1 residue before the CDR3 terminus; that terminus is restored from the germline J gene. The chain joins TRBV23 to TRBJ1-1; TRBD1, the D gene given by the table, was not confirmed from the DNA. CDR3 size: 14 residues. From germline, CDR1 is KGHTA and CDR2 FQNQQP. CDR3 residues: CSSSHRDKYTEVFF. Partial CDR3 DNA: TGCTCCAGCAGCCACCGGGACAAATACACAGAAGTCTTC.

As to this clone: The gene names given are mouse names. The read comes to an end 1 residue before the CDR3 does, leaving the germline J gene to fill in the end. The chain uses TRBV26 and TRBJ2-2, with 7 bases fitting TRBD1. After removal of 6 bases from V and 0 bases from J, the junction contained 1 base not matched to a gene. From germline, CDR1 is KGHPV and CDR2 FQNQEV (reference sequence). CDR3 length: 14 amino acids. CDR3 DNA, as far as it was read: TGTGCCAGCAGGGGGACAGCAAACACCGGGCAGCTCTAC. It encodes CASRGTANTGQLY. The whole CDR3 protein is CASRGTANTGQLYF.

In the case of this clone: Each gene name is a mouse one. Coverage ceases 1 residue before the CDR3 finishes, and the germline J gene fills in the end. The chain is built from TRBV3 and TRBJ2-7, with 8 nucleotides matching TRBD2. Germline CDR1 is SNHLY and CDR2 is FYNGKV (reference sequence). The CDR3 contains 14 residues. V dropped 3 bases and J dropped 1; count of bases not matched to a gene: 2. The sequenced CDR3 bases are TGTGCCAGCAGCTTCCGACTGGGGTCCTATGAACAGTAC. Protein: CASSFRLGSYEQY. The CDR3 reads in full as CASSFRLGSYEQYF.